This T cell receptor beta chain comes out of a study of identical twins. Trimming cost V 7 bases and J 9 bases, with 16 bases left between them. The CDR3 length is 13 residues. The germline V gene encodes CDR1 MNHEY and CDR2 SVGEGT. TCRdb recomputed calls from the 5' RACE reads with MiXCR, one row per CDR3 protein. Among about 720,000 distinct CDR3 sequences listed, about 20% were seen once. These records were also assigned to another study, of T cells expressing NK-cell markers.

The specimen sequenced was PBMCs. This sequence originates from a woman aged 18-30 years in good health. The rearrangement joins TRBV6-2 or TRBV6-3 to TRBJ2-1, with D uncertain. The CDR3 reads CASIEESYGEQFF. The CDR3 DNA reads as TGTGCCAGCATCGAAGAGAGTTACGGTGAGCAGTTCTTC.